These 10 T cell receptor beta chains were sequenced from one sample in a study of human T cells and chemical hapten exposure. Time point here: patch test 2, 6 weeks after DPC sensitization. This sample's treatment: therapeutic diphenylcyclopropenone sensitization with weekly scalp DPC. TCRdb recomputed calls from the RACE reads with MiXCR, one row per CDR3 protein. Among approximately 120,000 distinct CDR3 sequences listed, roughly 9% were seen once. The specimen was whole blood, collected in connection with sensitization to the hapten diphenylcyclopropenone (DPC). These receptors originate from a woman aged 40-49 years with alopecia areata. Some clones in this sample may be carry-over from other donors' samples.

This clonotype has a count of ten or more. This chain joins TRBV7-9 and TRBJ2-6; D is possibly TRBD1 (6 bases). This CDR3 contains 15 residues. Trimming shortened V by 5 bases and J by 4 bases, and 12 bases separated the two germline ends. Germline V gene data show CDR1 as SEHNR and CDR2 as FQNEAQ (reference sequence). Here the CDR3 DNA reads TGTGCCAGCAGCCTACAGGGTACCGGGGCCAACGTCCTGACTTTC. Its translation: CASSLQGTGANVLTF.

There are many counts of this clonotype. The chain links TRBV7-6 to TRBJ2-1, with TRBD2 matching over 8 bases. The germline V gene has CDR1 SGHVS and CDR2 FNYEAQ. This CDR3 is built from 16 residues. V was pared by 5 bases and J by 8 bases, with 14 bases of the junction left unmatched. In DNA, the CDR3 is TGTGCCAGCAGCCAGTTATTGGCGGGGGGTGCCGATGAGCAGTTCTTC. It yields the protein CASSQLLAGGADEQFF.

This sequence joins TRBV5-1 and TRBJ1-1; D is perhaps TRBD1 (6 bases). Per germline, CDR1 SGHRS and CDR2 YFSETQ. The CDR3 runs to 13 residues. The V end was cut by 0 bases, the J end by 5 bases, with 8 bases between. The CDR3 protein is CASSLAQGTEAFF. For the CDR3, the DNA is TGCGCCAGCAGCTTGGCTCAGGGGACTGAAGCTTTCTTT.

The sample holds many counts of this clonotype. The chain joins TRBV28 to TRBJ2-5, with a tentative D call TRBD1 (6 bases). CDR1 MDHEN and CDR2 SYDVKM come from the germline V gene. CDR3 length: 15 residues. Trimming removed 6 bases from V and 0 bases from J, with 14 bases in between. CDR3 protein: CASRAPQGYQETQYF. CDR3 nucleotide sequence: TGTGCCAGCAGGGCACCGCAGGGGTACCAAGAGACCCAGTACTTC.

This clonotype was counted only a few times. V usage is TRBV4-2 and J usage is TRBJ1-2; 7 nucleotides line up with TRBD1. The CDR3 totals 17 residues. Germline V gene sequence: CDR1 LGHNA, CDR2 YNFKEQ. V shed 3 bases and J 2 bases; nucleotides not matched to a gene: 12. The CDR3 DNA sequence: TGTGCCAGCAGCCAGCCCCGACAGGGCCTAGTAAACTATGGCTACACCTTC. This translates into CASSQPRQGLVNYGYTF.

This clonotype was seen ten or more times. The genes are TRBV2 and TRBJ2-3, with 8 bases lining up with TRBD1. Germline-derived CDR1 and CDR2 are SNHLY and FYNNEI. The CDR3 has 15 residues. The V segment lost 5 bases and the J segment 6 bases; nucleotides outside the gene matches: 10. The CDR3 nucleotides read TGTGCCAGCAGTCCCCAGGGGGCAGTTTCTGATACGCAGTATTTT. Translation: CASSPQGAVSDTQYF.

V gene TRBV7-6 combines with J gene TRBJ2-7; D possibly corresponds to TRBD2 (5 bases). V lost 2 bases, J lost 0 bases, and 11 bases lay in between. The V gene's germline CDR1 is SGHVS and CDR2 FNYEAQ. CDR3 length: 15 residues. The CDR3 region is CASSLTVGSSYEQYF. The CDR3 DNA reads TGTGCCAGCAGCTTAACGGTTGGGAGCTCCTACGAGCAGTACTTC.

This clonotype was seen more than once but under ten times. The chain couples TRBV20-1 to TRBJ2-5; D unclear. V was trimmed by 6 bases and J by 2 bases, leaving 7 bases between them. The CDR3 extends over 11 amino acids. Germline CDR1 reads DFQATT; CDR2 reads SNEGSKA (reference sequence). CDR3 residues: CSADSQETQYF. The CDR3 region has the DNA TGCAGTGCCGACTCACAAGAGACCCAGTACTTC.

The V call is TRBV6-2 or TRBV6-3, the J call TRBJ2-3; 9 positions match TRBD2. CDR3 length: 14 residues. J gave up 5 bases and V 4 bases, and 4 bases lay outside the gene matches. Germline V gene sequence: CDR1 MNHEY, CDR2 SVGEGT. The CDR3 DNA is TGTGCCAGCAGTTGGCGGGGGGGAGAAGATACGCAGTATTTT. It is translated as CASSWRGGEDTQYF.

This clonotype occurred many times. J is TRBJ2-7 and V is TRBV10-2; a weak D match, TRBD1 (6 bases). This CDR3 contains 11 residues. V was pared by 11 bases and J by 2 bases, with 10 bases between. Germline V gene lookup returns CDR1 WSHSY and CDR2 SAAADI. In nucleotides, the CDR3 is TGCGCCGCACAGGGAACCTACGAGCAGTACTTC. Translation gives CAAQGTYEQYF.